A selection of T cell receptor beta chains follows, all from one sample in a study of shared clonotypes between healthy human individuals. Some clones are missing from TCRdb's copy, which holds only in-frame ones; the method was immunoSEQ multiplex PCR. In the table there are approximately 2.5 million clones, 80% to 95% of which are singletons. The material sequenced was naive CD4+ T cells from PBMCs. These receptors came from a man aged 18 to 29 in good health. Some clones in this sample may be carry-over from other donors' samples. Both conserved end residues are part of each CDR3. The order of the fields is CDR3 protein, CDR3 DNA, V gene, D gene, CDR3 length, clone size, J gene. The D gene is left open where the match is weak. Clone size is not always given. Where it is, it says once, few, many or a class for expanded clones.

CDR3 protein: CASREGTGYTEAFF
CDR3 DNA: TGTGCCAGCAGAGAAGGGACAGGGTACACTGAAGCTTTCTTT
V gene: TRBV7-8
D gene: TRBD1
CDR3 length: 14
clone size: NA
J gene: TRBJ1-1

CDR3 protein: CASSAEDFSYNEQFF
CDR3 DNA: TGTGCCAGCAGCGCAGAGGACTTCTCCTACAATGAGCAGTTCTTC
V gene: TRBV9
D gene: NA
CDR3 length: 15
clone size: NA
J gene: TRBJ2-1

CDR3 protein: CASSAGTGTYEQYF
CDR3 DNA: TGTGCCAGCAGCGCCGGGACGGGGACCTACGAGCAGTACTTC
V gene: TRBV6-1
D gene: NA
CDR3 length: 14
clone size: NA
J gene: TRBJ2-7

CDR3 protein: CASSPRDSRLYEQYF
CDR3 DNA: TGTGCCAGCAGTCCCCGGGACAGCCGACTCTACGAGCAGTACTTC
V gene: TRBV28
D gene: TRBD1
CDR3 length: 15
clone size: NA
J gene: TRBJ2-7

CDR3 protein: CASSLNIGAGTDTQYF
CDR3 DNA: TGTGCCAGCAGCTTAAATATTGGAGCGGGCACAGATACGCAGTATTTT
V gene: TRBV9
D gene: NA
CDR3 length: 16
clone size: NA
J gene: TRBJ2-3

CDR3 protein: CASSQETVGDTQYF
CDR3 DNA: TGTGCCAGCAGCCAAGAGACAGTGGGGGATACGCAGTATTTT
V gene: TRBV4-2
D gene: NA
CDR3 length: 14
clone size: NA
J gene: TRBJ2-3

CDR3 protein: CASSHRGTYEQYF
CDR3 DNA: TGCGCCAGCAGTCACAGGGGGACCTACGAGCAGTACTTC
V gene: TRBV10-1
D gene: TRBD1
CDR3 length: 13
clone size: NA
J gene: TRBJ2-7

CDR3 protein: CASSLRGESYEQYF
CDR3 DNA: TGTGCCAGCAGTTTACGGGGGGAATCCTACGAGCAGTACTTC
V gene: TRBV27
D gene: TRBD2
CDR3 length: 14
clone size: NA
J gene: TRBJ2-7

CDR3 protein: CASSQGVGEVPETQYF
CDR3 DNA: TGTGCCAGCAGCCAAGGCGTGGGGGAGGTCCCCGAGACCCAGTACTTC
V gene: TRBV4-2
D gene: NA
CDR3 length: 16
clone size: NA
J gene: TRBJ2-5

CDR3 protein: CASHEQYF
CDR3 DNA: TGTGCCAGCCACGAGCAGTACTTC
V gene: TRBV11-3
D gene: NA
CDR3 length: 8
clone size: few
J gene: TRBJ2-7

CDR3 protein: CASSQFTRHGDQPQHF
CDR3 DNA: TGCGCCAGCAGTCAATTTACTAGACATGGAGATCAGCCCCAGCATTTT
V gene: TRBV23-1
D gene: NA
CDR3 length: 16
clone size: NA
J gene: TRBJ1-5

CDR3 protein: CASSTDSGQPLIYGYTF
CDR3 DNA: TGTGCCAGCAGCACGGATTCAGGGCAGCCTCTGATCTATGGCTACACCTTC
V gene: TRBV7-9
D gene: NA
CDR3 length: 17
clone size: NA
J gene: TRBJ1-2

CDR3 protein: CASSQKQGRTEAFF
CDR3 DNA: TGTGCCAGCAGCCAGAAACAGGGTAGGACTGAAGCTTTCTTT
V gene: TRBV7-2
D gene: NA
CDR3 length: 14
clone size: NA
J gene: TRBJ1-1

CDR3 protein: CAISDREGAANYGYTF
CDR3 DNA: TGTGCCATCAGTGACCGTGAAGGGGCAGCCAACTATGGCTACACCTTC
V gene: TRBV10-3
D gene: NA
CDR3 length: 16
clone size: NA
J gene: TRBJ1-2

CDR3 protein: CASSSQGGLDIQYF
CDR3 DNA: TGTGCCAGCAGTTCACAGGGCGGGTTGGACATTCAGTACTTC
V gene: TRBV27
D gene: NA
CDR3 length: 14
clone size: NA
J gene: TRBJ2-4

CDR3 protein: CASSPGTGKGEQYF
CDR3 DNA: TGCGCCAGCAGCCCCGGGACAGGGAAGGGCGAGCAGTACTTC
V gene: TRBV5-1
D gene: TRBD1
CDR3 length: 14
clone size: NA
J gene: TRBJ2-7

CDR3 protein: CATSKGLAGGSYEQYF
CDR3 DNA: TGTGCCACCAGCAAAGGACTAGCGGGAGGTTCGTACGAGCAGTACTTC
V gene: TRBV15
D gene: TRBD2
CDR3 length: 16
clone size: NA
J gene: TRBJ2-7

CDR3 protein: CASSLGGTSGSLDTQYF
CDR3 DNA: TGTGCCAGCAGCTTGGGGGGGACTAGCGGGAGTTTAGATACGCAGTATTTT
V gene: TRBV7-2
D gene: TRBD2
CDR3 length: 17
clone size: NA
J gene: TRBJ2-3

CDR3 protein: CASSFTTVGNTIYF
CDR3 DNA: TGTGCCAGCAGCTTTACTACAGTGGGAAACACCATATATTTT
V gene: TRBV11-2
D gene: NA
CDR3 length: 14
clone size: NA
J gene: TRBJ1-3

CDR3 protein: CASSYTGTGMWQYF
CDR3 DNA: TGCGCCAGCAGCTATACCGGGACGGGGATGTGGCAGTACTTC
V gene: TRBV5-1
D gene: NA
CDR3 length: 14
clone size: NA
J gene: TRBJ2-7

CDR3 protein: CASSPDSETQYF
CDR3 DNA: TGTGCCAGCAGTCCCGATAGCGAGACCCAGTACTTC
V gene: TRBV28
D gene: NA
CDR3 length: 12
clone size: NA
J gene: TRBJ2-5

CDR3 protein: CASSPGQGQRYGYTF
CDR3 DNA: TGTGCCAGCTCGCCCGGACAGGGGCAGAGGTATGGCTACACCTTC
V gene: TRBV18
D gene: TRBD1
CDR3 length: 15
clone size: NA
J gene: TRBJ1-2

CDR3 protein: CASSPRDSERNIQYF
CDR3 DNA: TGTGCCAGCTCACCGCGGGACAGTGAAAGAAACATTCAGTACTTC
V gene: TRBV18
D gene: NA
CDR3 length: 15
clone size: once
J gene: TRBJ2-4

CDR3 protein: CASSLSIGAGGYTF
CDR3 DNA: TGTGCCAGCAGTTTATCTATCGGAGCGGGGGGCTACACCTTC
V gene: TRBV27
D gene: NA
CDR3 length: 14
clone size: NA
J gene: TRBJ1-2

CDR3 protein: CASSLRVAGAQETQYF
CDR3 DNA: TGTGCCAGCAGCTTACGAGTAGCGGGAGCACAAGAGACCCAGTACTTC
V gene: TRBV7-6
D gene: TRBD2
CDR3 length: 16
clone size: NA
J gene: TRBJ2-5

CDR3 protein: CASSFSGRAEQYF
CDR3 DNA: TGTGCCAGCAGTTTCAGTGGGCGGGCCGAGCAGTACTTC
V gene: TRBV27
D gene: NA
CDR3 length: 13
clone size: NA
J gene: TRBJ2-7

CDR3 protein: CASRVGERLGEKLFF
CDR3 DNA: TGTGCCAGCAGAGTCGGGGAGCGCCTGGGTGAAAAACTGTTTTTT
V gene: TRBV7-9
D gene: NA
CDR3 length: 15
clone size: NA
J gene: TRBJ1-4

CDR3 protein: CASRVGTEGEQYF
CDR3 DNA: TGTGCCAGCAGGGTAGGGACGGAGGGCGAGCAGTACTTC
V gene: TRBV2
D gene: NA
CDR3 length: 13
clone size: NA
J gene: TRBJ2-7

CDR3 protein: CASSLRQGPYNEQFF
CDR3 DNA: TGCGCCAGCAGCCTACGACAGGGCCCCTACAATGAGCAGTTCTTC
V gene: TRBV5-1
D gene: TRBD1
CDR3 length: 15
clone size: NA
J gene: TRBJ2-1

CDR3 protein: CASSLVTGQGVEAFF
CDR3 DNA: TGCGCCAGCAGCCTAGTGACAGGGCAAGGGGTTGAAGCTTTCTTT
V gene: TRBV5-1
D gene: TRBD1
CDR3 length: 15
clone size: NA
J gene: TRBJ1-1

CDR3 protein: CASSASAQSHEQFF
CDR3 DNA: TGTGCCAGCAGCGCCTCCGCCCAATCCCATGAGCAGTTCTTC
V gene: TRBV9
D gene: NA
CDR3 length: 14
clone size: NA
J gene: TRBJ2-1

CDR3 protein: CASNLWTGELFF
CDR3 DNA: TGTGCCAGCAACCTCTGGACCGGGGAGCTGTTTTTT
V gene: TRBV11-2
D gene: NA
CDR3 length: 12
clone size: NA
J gene: TRBJ2-2

CDR3 protein: CASSPTGTGELFF
CDR3 DNA: TGCGCCAGCAGCCCGACAGGCACCGGGGAGCTGTTTTTT
V gene: TRBV5-1
D gene: NA
CDR3 length: 13
clone size: NA
J gene: TRBJ2-2

CDR3 protein: CASSLGRTSTDTQYF
CDR3 DNA: TGTGCCAGCAGCTTAGGCAGAACTAGCACAGATACGCAGTATTTT
V gene: TRBV11-1
D gene: NA
CDR3 length: 15
clone size: NA
J gene: TRBJ2-3

CDR3 protein: CASSGGGRAPDTQYF
CDR3 DNA: TGTGCCAGTAGTGGTGGCGGGAGGGCGCCAGATACGCAGTATTTT
V gene: TRBV19
D gene: TRBD2
CDR3 length: 15
clone size: NA
J gene: TRBJ2-3

CDR3 protein: CASSQVLVRTGELFF
CDR3 DNA: TGCGCCAGCAGCCAAGTCCTTGTCAGAACCGGGGAGCTGTTTTTT
V gene: TRBV4-1
D gene: NA
CDR3 length: 15
clone size: NA
J gene: TRBJ2-2

CDR3 protein: CASSPTAVRRNTQYF
CDR3 DNA: TGTGCCAGCAGCCCAACCGCAGTGAGGAGGAATACGCAGTATTTT
V gene: TRBV7-2
D gene: NA
CDR3 length: 15
clone size: NA
J gene: TRBJ2-3

CDR3 protein: CASSLGIRQSNQPQHF
CDR3 DNA: TGTGCCAGCAGCTTAGGGATTAGGCAGAGCAATCAGCCCCAGCATTTT
V gene: TRBV11-2
D gene: NA
CDR3 length: 16
clone size: NA
J gene: TRBJ1-5